The 19 T cell receptor beta chains reported below all come from one sample, sequenced in a study of CD8+CD57+ T cells in acquired aplastic anemia. Those patients picked for sequencing had displayed CD8+CD57+ cell expansion on flow cytometry. Investigators profiled TCR beta VDJ and CDR3 from genomic DNA template. TCRdb reprocessed the reads via MiXCR and lists one record per CDR3 protein. Counted here are roughly 290,000 distinct CDR3 sequences, 56% occurring once; the ten biggest clones make up 1.3%. The sequenced sample consisted of sorted CD4+, CD8+, or CD8+CD57+ T cells (not recorded which) from PBMCs. These receptors were taken from a human donor with aplastic anemia.

This chain joins TRBV20-1 and TRBJ2-7; 7 bases line up with TRBD1. Germline CDR1 and CDR2: DFQATT and SNEGSKA (reference sequence). The V gene end was trimmed by 7 bases and the J gene end by 3 bases; junction bases not matched to a gene: 12. This CDR3 is built from 14 residues. This chain's CDR3 is CSVNTGDLGYEQYF. CDR3 sequence (DNA): TGCAGTGTTAATACAGGGGATCTAGGCTACGAGCAGTACTTC.

This clonotype was seen repeatedly, ten times or more. The V and J genes are TRBV6-6 and TRBJ1-5; D remains unclear. The CDR3 extends over 15 amino acids. Germline CDR1 MNHNY, CDR2 SVGAGI (reference sequence). V dropped 6 bases and J dropped 0 bases, with 12 bases sitting between them. The CDR3 region has the DNA TGTGCCAGCAGCCTCGGGTCGGTTAGCAATCAGCCCCAGCATTTT. Its protein is CASSLGSVSNQPQHF.

This clonotype was seen just once. A clone one base away is much larger, so this may be a read error. The conserved phenylalanine or tryptophan normally closing the CDR3 is absent here, so this likely arose from a read error. V gene TRBV18 combines with J gene TRBJ2-3, with D perhaps given as TRBD1 or TRBD2 (5 bases each). The germline V gene has CDR1 KGHSH and CDR2 LQKENI. With 3 bases removed from V and 2 bases from J, the gap between germline ends came to 12 bases. The CDR3 is 15 residues long. The CDR3 bases are TGTGCCAGCTCACCCGGGGCAACCTTCACAGATACGCAGTATCTT. Its translation: CASSPGATFTDTQYL.

J is TRBJ2-1 and V is TRBV24-1; 8 nucleotides agree with TRBD2. Germline assignment: CDR1 KGHDR and CDR2 SFDVKD. V shed 6 bases, J shed 8 bases, and the junction held 5 bases outside the gene matches. The CDR3 runs to 13 residues. CDR3 DNA: TGTGCCACCAGTAGCGGGAGTTATGATGAGCAGTTCTTC. It specifies CATSSGSYDEQFF.

In its sample, this clonotype was seen a few times. V usage is TRBV20-1 and J usage is TRBJ2-7; TRBD2 matches at 11 bases. Germline values: CDR1 DFQATT, CDR2 SNEGSKA (reference sequence). V lost 4 bases to trimming and J lost 4 bases; unmatched junction nucleotides: 6. This CDR3 is built from 14 residues. CDR3: CSATRTSGPYEQYF. The CDR3 nucleotides read TGCAGTGCTACTAGGACTAGCGGGCCATACGAGCAGTACTTC.

This sequence joins TRBV7-9 and TRBJ2-1; 8 bases agree with TRBD2. This CDR3 contains 14 residues. V lost 2 bases, J lost 4 bases, and 1 base stayed unmatched. CDR1 and CDR2 (germline): SEHNR, FQNEAQ (reference sequence). The CDR3, as DNA: TGTGCCAGCAGCTTAACGGGGGGGTACAATGAGCAGTTCTTC. Translated: CASSLTGGYNEQFF.

The chain employs TRBV2 and TRBJ1-6; 9 bases fit TRBD1. Per germline, CDR1 SNHLY and CDR2 FYNNEI. The CDR3 totals 15 residues. The J segment lost 7 bases and the V segment lost 5 bases, leaving 6 bases of the junction unmatched. CDR3 nucleotides: TGTGCCAGCAGTTTAAAGGACAGGGGAAATTCACCCCTCCACTTT. It specifies CASSLKDRGNSPLHF.

This clonotype was detected once. The V and J genes are TRBV7-9 and TRBJ2-7, with a tentative D call TRBD2 (7 bases). CDR3 length: 16 residues. Per the germline V gene, CDR1 is SEHNR and CDR2 is FQNEAQ (reference sequence). Trimming removed 5 bases from V and 2 bases from J, with 19 bases in between. The CDR3 nucleotides read TGTGCCAGCAGCCCAAGGGCCGGGGGGCAGACCTACGAGCAGTACTTC. Translation gives CASSPRAGGQTYEQYF.

This sequence joins TRBV29-1 and TRBJ2-5, with 8 bases that match TRBD2. The CDR3 length is 13 residues. V trimming: 3 bases; J trimming: 3 bases; junction bases outside the gene matches: 3. CDR1 is SQVTM and CDR2 is ANQGSEA in the germline V gene. The CDR3, as DNA: TGCAGCGTTGACGGGGGGGCGGAAGAGACCCAGTACTTC. As protein: CSVDGGAEETQYF.

This clonotype was seen once. V usage is TRBV9 and J usage is TRBJ2-3; the match to TRBD2 covers 8 bases. V was pared by 0 bases and J by 3 bases, with 6 bases of the junction left unmatched. Germline V gene lookup returns CDR1 SGDLS and CDR2 YYNGEE. This CDR3 has 16 residues. The CDR3 loop reads CASSVGIAGLTDTQYF. DNA for the CDR3: TGTGCCAGCAGCGTAGGAATAGCGGGGTTGACAGATACGCAGTATTTT.

This clonotype was recorded at least ten times. The V gene is TRBV6-5, the J gene TRBJ1-5, with D hard to call. CDR1 MNHEY and CDR2 SVGAGI come from the germline V gene. Trimming cost V 0 bases and J 5 bases, with 14 bases left between them. This CDR3 has 16 amino acids. CDR3 DNA sequence: TGTGCCAGCAGTTACTCAGGAGTAGGGTTGTATCAGCCCCAGCATTTT. Protein: CASSYSGVGLYQPQHF.

This clonotype showed up just a few times. A much larger clone lies one base from this, so it may be a read error. This chain links TRBV5-1 with TRBJ1-1; the match to TRBD1 covers 7 bases. CDR3 length: 15 residues. CDR1 and CDR2 (germline): SGHRS, YFSETQ. CDR3 sequence (DNA): TGCGCCAGCAGCAGTCAAGGGGGCACGAACACTGAAACTTTCTTT. Amino acids: CASSSQGGTNTETFF.

This clonotype was detected only a few times. The chain recombines TRBV7-2 with TRBJ2-1; D might be TRBD2 (6 bases). The V gene's germline CDR1 is SGHTA and CDR2 FQGNSA. The CDR3 runs to 16 residues. V was clipped by 5 bases and J by 6 bases, with 20 bases between them. CDR3 DNA sequence: TGTGCCAGCAGCCCGTTTGGGGACGGACTATTCAATGAGCAGTTCTTC. Residues: CASSPFGDGLFNEQFF.

The CDR3 protein is CASSLVGGAAEQYF. CDR3 DNA sequence: TGCGCCAGCAGCTTGGTCGGGGGGGCCGCCGAGCAGTACTTC. This rearrangement joins TRBV5-1 to TRBJ2-7, with 8 bases fitting TRBD2. CDR1 SGHRS and CDR2 YFSETQ come from the germline V gene. This CDR3 contains 14 residues. After removal of 0 bases from V and 6 bases from J, the junction contained 5 bases not matched to a gene.

The chain combines TRBV6-6 with TRBJ2-7, with 10 bases that match TRBD2. The ends lost 6 bases at V and 3 bases at J; junction bases unmatched: 8. Looked up from germline, CDR1 is MNHNY and CDR2 is SVGAGI (reference sequence). The CDR3 is made up of 15 amino acids. The CDR3 reads CASRKGGTSVYEQYF. CDR3 coding DNA: TGTGCCAGCAGGAAGGGGGGGACTAGCGTCTACGAGCAGTACTTC.

V usage is TRBV2 and J usage is TRBJ2-7; D unresolved. V lost 8 bases and J lost 0, with 11 bases in between. The CDR3 has 13 amino acids. Germline CDR1 is SNHLY and CDR2 is FYNNEI. In DNA, the CDR3 is TGTGCCAGCTACCAGCATATCTCCTACGAGCAGTACTTC. It encodes CASYQHISYEQYF.

The chain joins TRBV20-1 to TRBJ2-3; maybe TRBD1 (5 bases). The CDR3 has 14 residues. The germline CDR1 and CDR2 sequences are DFQATT and SNEGSKA (reference sequence). Trimming removed 0 bases from V and 5 bases from J, with 12 bases in between. The CDR3 sequence: CSARDAGQGDTQYF. The CDR3 DNA reads TGCAGTGCTAGAGATGCTGGACAAGGAGATACGCAGTATTTT.

In this sample, this clonotype turned up once. It is unclear where the CDR3 begins or ends on the DNA, so no DNA is shown, and the CDR3 is as TCRdb lists it. This chain joins TRBV5-4 and TRBJ1-3; the table's D call, TRBD1, has no DNA check behind it. With termini counted, the CDR3 has 20 amino acids. Germline CDR1 SGHNT, CDR2 YYREEE (reference sequence). This CDR3 is CASSTQGMNTEAFFGNTIYF.

In this sample, this clonotype turned up many times. The chain combines TRBV5-8 with TRBJ2-3, with 11 bases identical to TRBD2. Germline V gene sequence: CDR1 SGHTS, CDR2 YDEGEE. J was trimmed by 5 bases and V by 7 bases; bases with no gene match: 15. CDR3 length: 17 residues. CDR3 sequence (DNA): TGTGCCAGCCGTAGCGGGAGGGCCTTCCTCACAAAAGATACGCAGTATTTT. Translation: CASRSGRAFLTKDTQYF. The full variable domain, rest sourced from reference TRBV5-8 and TRBJ2-3, is EAGVTQSPTHLIKTRGQQATLRCSPISGHTSVYWYQQALGLGLQFLLWYDEGEERNRGNFPPRFSGRQFPNYSSELNVNALELEDSALYLCASRSGRAFLTKDTQYFGPGTRLTVL.